A selection of T cell receptor beta chains follows, all from one sample in a study of T cells in Graves' hyperthyroidism and ophthalmopathy. TCRdb passed the multiplex PCR reads through MiXCR, listing each CDR3 protein once. The sample includes roughly 510,000 distinct CDR3 sequences, over 45% seen only once; the top ten take approximately 44%. The sequenced sample was peripheral blood or thyroid tissue (not recorded which). The origin of the receptors is an adult woman with Graves' disease, either hyperthyroidism or ophthalmopathy (not recorded which). CDR3s include the opening cysteine and the closing phenylalanine or tryptophan. Clone size is stated in some rows and not others, as once, few, many or a class when expanded.

TRBJ1-1 | many | TRBV7-9 | CASSYPGANTEAFF
TRBJ2-7 | - | TRBV7-9 | CASSPLLGTASYEQYF
TRBJ1-5 | - | TRBV15 | CATRGQGEDQPQHF
TRBJ1-2 | - | TRBV19 | CASLDRSDGYTF
TRBJ2-6 | few | TRBV29-1 | CSATGSGANVLTF
TRBJ2-2 | - | TRBV7-2 | CASSQVSGGGNTGELFF
TRBJ2-7 | few | TRBV7-9 | CASSFSGTRSYEQYF
TRBJ2-1 | - | TRBV7-2 | CASSFIAGRYYNEQFF
TRBJ2-5 | - | TRBV10-1 | CASSDPGTNRGFGQETQYF
TRBJ2-7 | once | TRBV7-9 | CASIARGTGAYEQYF
TRBJ2-2 | - | TRBV20-1 | CSARDSALAVYEWTGELFF
TRBJ1-5 | - | TRBV2 | CASSGGRASNQPQHF
TRBJ2-7 | - | TRBV29-1 | CSVQQGSGEQYF
TRBJ2-7 | - | TRBV19 | CASSITGTGVFRGSYEQYF
TRBJ1-5 | few | TRBV7-2 | CASSLWRGTGNQPQHF
TRBJ2-5 | once | TRBV7-9 | CASSQDANRGVKTQYF